This TCR beta chain was observed in a study of chemoradiotherapy in HPV16-positive cancers (dated by TCRdb to between 2021 and 2022). Regarding the study in general: Candidate HPV-specific T-cell clones and common TCR motifs were defined by functional T-cell assays performed on cells from two HPV16-positive patients. The candidate HPV-specific TCRs and motifs were then tracked in TCR repertoires from about 93 patients with HPV-related cancers. The study asked whether T-cell immunity against the HPV oncoproteins E6 and E7 changes during chemoradiotherapy and whether it affects survival. Study-wide findings and limitations: Only a couple of HPV16-positive patients were used to derive the functional definition of HPV-specific T cells, and the survival association was reported for HPV16-positive patients. Expansion of candidate HPV-specific clones and E7-related TCR motifs was observed in the tumor microenvironment during treatment, whereas no such expansion was observed for non-HPV-specific T cells. Among HPV16-positive patients, expansion of HPV-responsive T cells during chemoradiotherapy was associated with better recurrence-free survival.

The library was prepared using the immunoSEQ multiplex PCR assay. TCRdb retrieved this table from immuneACCESS and kept in-frame rearrangements only. Not all clones are present; in checked studies, unresolved V genes account for under half, and no reason is known for the remainder. The sample table lists 5,000 to 5,500 clones, more than 85% of them with a count of one. Over 2% of the sample belongs to the ten largest clones. CDR1 and CDR2 are read off the germline V gene (reference sequence) as MNHEY and SMNVEV. The CDR3 measures 16 amino acids from cysteine to phenylalanine. Kept here is only the CDR3 DNA, which spans 48 bases and is read in frame from base 1. V and J lose 5 bases and 0 bases, and a span of 16 bases separates them. Repertoires were sampled repeatedly over the course of chemoradiotherapy, so clonal expansion could be followed in the tumor microenvironment. Of note for this clone: It has no known antigen specificity. Base-call qualities are not available, and no considerably larger clone is one nucleotide away.

This sequence originates from a human donor with HPV-associated anogenital cancer. The sample was tumor tissue, taken from a patient who underwent chemoradiotherapy. The chain couples TRBV27 to TRBJ2-5, with the identity of the D gene unclear. The CDR3 loop reads CASSLTFAAYQETQYF. At the DNA level, the sequence is TGTGCCAGCAGTCTCACCTTCGCCGCATACCAAGAGACCCAGTACTTC.